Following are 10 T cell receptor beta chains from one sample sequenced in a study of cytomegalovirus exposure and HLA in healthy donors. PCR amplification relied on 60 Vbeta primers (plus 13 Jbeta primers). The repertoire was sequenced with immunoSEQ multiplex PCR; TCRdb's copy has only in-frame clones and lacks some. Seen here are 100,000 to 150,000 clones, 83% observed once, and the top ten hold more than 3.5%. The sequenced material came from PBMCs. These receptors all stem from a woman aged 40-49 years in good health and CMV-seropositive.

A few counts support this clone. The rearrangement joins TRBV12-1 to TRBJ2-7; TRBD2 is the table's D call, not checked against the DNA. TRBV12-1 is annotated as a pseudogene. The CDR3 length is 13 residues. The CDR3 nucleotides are TGTGCCAGCAGCCGCCGGACCCGCGGGGGGCAGTACTTC. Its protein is CASSRRTRGGQYF.

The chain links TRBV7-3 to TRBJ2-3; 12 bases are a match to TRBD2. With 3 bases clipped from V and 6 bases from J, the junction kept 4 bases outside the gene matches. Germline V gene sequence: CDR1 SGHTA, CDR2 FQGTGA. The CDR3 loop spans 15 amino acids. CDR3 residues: CASSLTGLAGDTQYF. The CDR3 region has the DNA TGTGCCAGCAGCTTGACGGGACTAGCGGGTGATACGCAGTATTTT.

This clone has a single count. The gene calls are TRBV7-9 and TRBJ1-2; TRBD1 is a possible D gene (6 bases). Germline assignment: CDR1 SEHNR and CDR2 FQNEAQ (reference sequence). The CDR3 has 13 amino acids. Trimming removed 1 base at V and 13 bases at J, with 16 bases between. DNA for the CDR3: TGTGCCAGCAGCTTAGACGGACAGCTGAGTGGCACCTTC. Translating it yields CASSLDGQLSGTF.

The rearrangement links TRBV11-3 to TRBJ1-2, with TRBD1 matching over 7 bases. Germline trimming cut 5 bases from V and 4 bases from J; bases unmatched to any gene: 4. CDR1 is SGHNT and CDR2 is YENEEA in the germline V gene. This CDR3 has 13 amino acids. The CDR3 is CASSPTGSYGYTF. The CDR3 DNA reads TGTGCCAGCAGCCCGACAGGGAGCTATGGCTACACCTTC.

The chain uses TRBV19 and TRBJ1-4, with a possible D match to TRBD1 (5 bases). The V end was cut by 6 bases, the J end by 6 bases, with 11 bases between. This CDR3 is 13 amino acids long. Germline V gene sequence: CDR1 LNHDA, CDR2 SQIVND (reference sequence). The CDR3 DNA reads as TGTGCCAGTAGCTCAGGGAGGGATGAAAAACTGTTTTTT. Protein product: CASSSGRDEKLFF.

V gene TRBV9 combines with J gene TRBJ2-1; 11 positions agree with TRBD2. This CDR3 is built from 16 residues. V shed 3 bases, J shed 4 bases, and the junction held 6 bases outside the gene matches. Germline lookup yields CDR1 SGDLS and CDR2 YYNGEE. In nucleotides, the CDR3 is TGTGCCAGCAGCGGGGGGACTAGCGGCCATTACAATGAGCAGTTCTTC. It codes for CASSGGTSGHYNEQFF.

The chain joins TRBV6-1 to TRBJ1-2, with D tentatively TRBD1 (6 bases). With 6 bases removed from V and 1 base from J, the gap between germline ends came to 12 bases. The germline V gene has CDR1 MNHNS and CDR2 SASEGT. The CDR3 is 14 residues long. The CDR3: CASRSTGVNYGYTF. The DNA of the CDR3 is TGTGCCAGCAGATCGACAGGAGTTAACTATGGCTACACCTTC.

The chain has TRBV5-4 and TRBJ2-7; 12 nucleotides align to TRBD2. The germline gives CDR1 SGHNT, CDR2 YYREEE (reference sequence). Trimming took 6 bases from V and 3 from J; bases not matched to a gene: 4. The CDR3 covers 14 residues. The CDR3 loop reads CASTPGLAGYEQYF. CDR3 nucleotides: TGTGCCAGCACCCCGGGACTAGCGGGCTACGAGCAGTACTTC.

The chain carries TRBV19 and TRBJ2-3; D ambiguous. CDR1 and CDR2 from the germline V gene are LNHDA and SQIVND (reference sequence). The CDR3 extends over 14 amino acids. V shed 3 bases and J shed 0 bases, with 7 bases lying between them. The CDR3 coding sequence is TGTGCCAGTAGTATTCAGGCTAGCACAGATACGCAGTATTTT. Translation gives CASSIQASTDTQYF.

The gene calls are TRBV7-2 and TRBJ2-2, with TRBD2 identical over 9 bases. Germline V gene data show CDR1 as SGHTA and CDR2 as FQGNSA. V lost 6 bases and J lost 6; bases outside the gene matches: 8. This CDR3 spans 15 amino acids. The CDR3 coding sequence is TGTGCCAGCAGGCCTGGTAGCGGGAGTGCCGGGGAGCTGTTTTTT. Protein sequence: CASRPGSGSAGELFF.